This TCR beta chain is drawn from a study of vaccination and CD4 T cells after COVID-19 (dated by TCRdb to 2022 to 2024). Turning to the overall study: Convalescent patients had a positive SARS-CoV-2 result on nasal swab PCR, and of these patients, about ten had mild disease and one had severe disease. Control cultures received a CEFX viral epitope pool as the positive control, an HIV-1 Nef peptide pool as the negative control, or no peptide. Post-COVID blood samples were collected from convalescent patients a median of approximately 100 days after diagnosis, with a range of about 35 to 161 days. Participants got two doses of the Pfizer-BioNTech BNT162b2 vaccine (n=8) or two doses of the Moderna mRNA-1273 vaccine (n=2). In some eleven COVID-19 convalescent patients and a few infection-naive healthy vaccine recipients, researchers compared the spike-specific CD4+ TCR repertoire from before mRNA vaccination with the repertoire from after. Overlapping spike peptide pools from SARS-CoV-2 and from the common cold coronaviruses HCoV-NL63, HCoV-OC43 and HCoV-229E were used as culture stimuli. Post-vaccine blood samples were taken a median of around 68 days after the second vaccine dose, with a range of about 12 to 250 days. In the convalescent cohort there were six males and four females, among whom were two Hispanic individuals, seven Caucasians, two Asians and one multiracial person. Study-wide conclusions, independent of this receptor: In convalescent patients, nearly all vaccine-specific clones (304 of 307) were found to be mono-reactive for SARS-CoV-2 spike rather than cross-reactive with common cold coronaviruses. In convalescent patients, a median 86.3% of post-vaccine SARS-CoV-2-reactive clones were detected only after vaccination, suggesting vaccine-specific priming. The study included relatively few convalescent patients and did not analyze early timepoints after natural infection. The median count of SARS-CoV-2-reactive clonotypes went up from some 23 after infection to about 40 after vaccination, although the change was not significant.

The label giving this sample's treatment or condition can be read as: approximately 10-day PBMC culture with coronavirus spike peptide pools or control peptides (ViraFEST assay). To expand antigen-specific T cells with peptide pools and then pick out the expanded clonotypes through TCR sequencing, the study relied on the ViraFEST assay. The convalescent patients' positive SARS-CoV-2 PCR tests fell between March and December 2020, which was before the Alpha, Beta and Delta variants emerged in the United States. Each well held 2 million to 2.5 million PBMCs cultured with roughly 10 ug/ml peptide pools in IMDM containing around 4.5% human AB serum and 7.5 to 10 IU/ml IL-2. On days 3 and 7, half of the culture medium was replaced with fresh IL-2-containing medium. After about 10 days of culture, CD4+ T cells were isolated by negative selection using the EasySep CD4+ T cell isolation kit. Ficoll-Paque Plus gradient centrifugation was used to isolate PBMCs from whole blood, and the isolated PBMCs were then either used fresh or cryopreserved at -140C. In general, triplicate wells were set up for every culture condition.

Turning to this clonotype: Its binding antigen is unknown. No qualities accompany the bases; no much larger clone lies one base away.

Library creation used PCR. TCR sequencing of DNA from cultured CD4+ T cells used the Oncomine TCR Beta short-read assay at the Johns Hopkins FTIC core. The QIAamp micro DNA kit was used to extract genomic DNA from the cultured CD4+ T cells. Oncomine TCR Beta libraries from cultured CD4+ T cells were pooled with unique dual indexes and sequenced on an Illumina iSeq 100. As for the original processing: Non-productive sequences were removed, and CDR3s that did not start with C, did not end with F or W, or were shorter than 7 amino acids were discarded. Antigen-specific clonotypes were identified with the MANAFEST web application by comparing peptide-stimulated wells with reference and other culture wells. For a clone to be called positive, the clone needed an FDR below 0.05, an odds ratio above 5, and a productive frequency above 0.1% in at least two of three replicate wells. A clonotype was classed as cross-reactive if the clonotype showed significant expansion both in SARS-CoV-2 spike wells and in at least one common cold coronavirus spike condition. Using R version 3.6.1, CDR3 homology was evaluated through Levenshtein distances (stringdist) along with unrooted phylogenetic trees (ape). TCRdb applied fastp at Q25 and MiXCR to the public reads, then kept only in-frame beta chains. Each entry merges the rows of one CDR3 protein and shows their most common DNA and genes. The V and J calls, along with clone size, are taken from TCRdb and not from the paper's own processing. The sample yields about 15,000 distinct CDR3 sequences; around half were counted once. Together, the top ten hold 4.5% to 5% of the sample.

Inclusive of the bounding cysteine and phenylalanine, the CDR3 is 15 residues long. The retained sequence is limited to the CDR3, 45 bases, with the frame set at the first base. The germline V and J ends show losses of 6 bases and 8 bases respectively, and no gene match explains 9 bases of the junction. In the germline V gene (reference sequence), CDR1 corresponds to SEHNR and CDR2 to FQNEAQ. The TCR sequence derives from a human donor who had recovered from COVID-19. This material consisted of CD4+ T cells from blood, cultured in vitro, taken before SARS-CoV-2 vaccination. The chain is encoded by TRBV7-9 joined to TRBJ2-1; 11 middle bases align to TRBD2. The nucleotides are TGTGCCAGCAGTCGAACTAGCGGGAGTGTCTATGAGCAGTTCTTC. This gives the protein CASSRTSGSVYEQFF.